The T cell receptor (beta chain) described here comes from a study of T cells after yellow fever vaccination. Background on the study: The fractions with low cell numbers were processed using SMART-Seq v4 Ultra Low Input.

Germline V lookup: CDR1 SGHTA, CDR2 FQGNSA. CDR3 size: 15 residues. V was shortened by 3 bases and J by 1 base, with 10 bases between the two germline ends. Conversion of TCR transcripts into cDNA relied on 5'RACE template switching, which added a universal primer site and UMIs. Each CDR3 protein gets one entry after TCRdb re-called the 5' RACE reads with MiXCR. This table has some 340,000 distinct CDR3 sequences, around a tenth appearing once. A note on this clonotype: Its target is unknown.

Study outcomes and limitations: Subsequent booster samples again held most clones from primary vaccination (just under 98% CD4, 85% to 90% CD8). A faster peak, day 5 versus 15, was reached by the weaker secondary response.

This receptor was identified in a man aged 18 to 29 who received the YFV17D yellow fever vaccine. This material consisted of CD4+ T cells sorted from PBMCs, taken 45 days after the yellow fever booster vaccination. This rearrangement joins TRBV7-2 to TRBJ2-4; D gene ambiguous. This chain's CDR3 is CASSFSPEAKNIQYF. CDR3 nucleotide sequence: TGTGCCAGCAGCTTCTCGCCGGAGGCCAAAAACATTCAGTACTTC.